The present entry profiles one T cell receptor beta chain with its context. The antigen remains undetermined. The data derive from a study of T cell repertoires in cytomegalovirus infection. Turning to the study itself: Matching HLA type, along with CMV infection, was indicated by public TCR beta signatures.

The V gene's germline CDR1 is GTSNPN and CDR2 SVGIG (reference sequence). Trimming shortened V by 6 bases and J by 9 bases, and 12 bases separated the two germline ends. CDR3 length equals 11 residues. Study observations and caveats: In two of eight donors, the top clonotype was HLA-C-restricted CMV-specific. Cumulative frequency of public TCR beta families picked out carriers of CMV plus the relevant HLA.

TCRdb ran MiXCR on the reads and lists one entry per CDR3 protein. The table lists around 300,000 distinct CDR3 sequences, roughly a quarter of them singletons. Source material: PBMCs. The V and J genes are TRBV30 and TRBJ2-1, with a possible D match to TRBD2 (5 bases). The sequence came from a human donor in good health (CMV status not recorded). Some clones in this sample may be carry-over from other donors' samples. CDR3 coding DNA: TGTGCCTGTGGATGGGAGAGTGAGCAGTTCTTC. It specifies CACGWESEQFF.